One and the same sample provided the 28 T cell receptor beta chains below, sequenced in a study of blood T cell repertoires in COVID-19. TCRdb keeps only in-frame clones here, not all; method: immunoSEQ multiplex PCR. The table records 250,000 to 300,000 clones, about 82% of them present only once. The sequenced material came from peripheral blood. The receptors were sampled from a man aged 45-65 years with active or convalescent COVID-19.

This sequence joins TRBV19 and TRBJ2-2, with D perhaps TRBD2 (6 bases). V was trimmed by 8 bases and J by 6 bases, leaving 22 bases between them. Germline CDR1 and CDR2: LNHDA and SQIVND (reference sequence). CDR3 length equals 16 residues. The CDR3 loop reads CASGPFWGTPPGELFF. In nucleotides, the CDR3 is TGTGCCAGTGGACCCTTTTGGGGGACTCCTCCCGGGGAGCTGTTTTTT.

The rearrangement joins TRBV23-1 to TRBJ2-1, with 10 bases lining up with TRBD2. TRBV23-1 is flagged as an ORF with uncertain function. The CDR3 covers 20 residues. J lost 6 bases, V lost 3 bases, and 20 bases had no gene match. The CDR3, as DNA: TGCGCCAGCAGTCAGAAAAGGGAACGTAGCGGGAGGAGTCTTTGCAATGAGCAGTTCTTC. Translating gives CASSQKRERSGRSLCNEQFF.

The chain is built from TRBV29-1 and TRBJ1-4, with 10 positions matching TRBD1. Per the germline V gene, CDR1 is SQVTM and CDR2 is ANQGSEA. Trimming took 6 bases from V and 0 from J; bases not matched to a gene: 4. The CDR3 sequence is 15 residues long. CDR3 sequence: CSVGDRGATNEKLFF. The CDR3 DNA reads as TGCAGCGTGGGGGACAGGGGTGCAACTAATGAAAAACTGTTTTTT.

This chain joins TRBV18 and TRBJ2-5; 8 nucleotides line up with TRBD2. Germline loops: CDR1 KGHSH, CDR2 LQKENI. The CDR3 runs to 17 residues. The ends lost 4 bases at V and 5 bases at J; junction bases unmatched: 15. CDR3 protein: CASSRGTSGSGEETQYF. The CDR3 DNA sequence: TGTGCCAGCTCACGGGGGACTAGTGGAAGCGGTGAGGAGACCCAGTACTTC. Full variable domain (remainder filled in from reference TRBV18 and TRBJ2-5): NAGVMQNPRHLVRRRGQEARLRCSPMKGHSHVYWYRQLPEEGLKFMVYLQKENIIDESGMPKERFSAEFPKEGPSILRIQQVVRGDSAAYFCASSRGTSGSGEETQYFGPGTRLLVL.

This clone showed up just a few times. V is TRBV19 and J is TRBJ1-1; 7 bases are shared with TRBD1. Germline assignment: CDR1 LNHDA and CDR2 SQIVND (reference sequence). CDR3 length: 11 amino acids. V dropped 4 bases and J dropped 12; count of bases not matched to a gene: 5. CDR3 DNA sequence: TGTGCCAGTAGTACCCGGACAGGTACTTTCTTT. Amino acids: CASSTRTGTFF. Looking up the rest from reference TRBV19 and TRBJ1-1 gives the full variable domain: DGGITQSPKYLFRKEGQNVTLSCEQNLNHDAMYWYRQDPGQGLRLIYYSQIVNDFQKGDIAEGYSVSREKKESFPLTVTSAQKNPTAFYLCASSTRTGTFFGQGTRLTVV.

The chain's CDR3 is CASSEGIGPGQAFQPQHF. The CDR3 coding sequence is TGTGCCAGCAGTGAAGGGATCGGACCGGGACAGGCTTTTCAGCCCCAGCATTTT. V and J are TRBV6-1 and TRBJ1-5; 8 nucleotides align to TRBD1. V shed 1 base, J shed 6 bases, and the junction held 14 bases outside the gene matches. CDR3 length equals 18 residues. CDR1 MNHNS and CDR2 SASEGT come from the germline V gene.

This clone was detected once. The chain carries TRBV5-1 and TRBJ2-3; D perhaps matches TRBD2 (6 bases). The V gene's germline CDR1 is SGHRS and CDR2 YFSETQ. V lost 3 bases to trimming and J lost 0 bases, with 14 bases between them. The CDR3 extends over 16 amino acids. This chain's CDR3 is CASSSDAGRSTDTQYF. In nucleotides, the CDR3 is TGCGCCAGCAGCTCGGACGCGGGACGGAGCACAGATACGCAGTATTTT.

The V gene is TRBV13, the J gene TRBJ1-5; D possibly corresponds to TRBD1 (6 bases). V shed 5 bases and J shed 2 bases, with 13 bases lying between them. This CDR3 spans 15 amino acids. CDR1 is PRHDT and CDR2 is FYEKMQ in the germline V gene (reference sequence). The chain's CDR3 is CASSLGGRGNQPQHF. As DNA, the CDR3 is TGTGCCAGCAGCCTTGGGGGCAGAGGCAATCAGCCCCAGCATTTT.

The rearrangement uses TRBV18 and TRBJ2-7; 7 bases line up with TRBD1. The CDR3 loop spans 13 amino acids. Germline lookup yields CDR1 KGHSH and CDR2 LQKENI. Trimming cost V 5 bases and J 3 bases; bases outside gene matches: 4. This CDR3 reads CASSSGQYYEQYF. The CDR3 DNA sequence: TGTGCCAGCTCATCGGGACAGTACTACGAGCAGTACTTC.

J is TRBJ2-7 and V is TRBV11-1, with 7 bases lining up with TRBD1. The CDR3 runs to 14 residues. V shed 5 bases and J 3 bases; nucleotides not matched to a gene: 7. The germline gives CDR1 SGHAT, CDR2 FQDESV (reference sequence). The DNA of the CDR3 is TGTGCCAGCAGCCAGGCTTCAGGGGGCTACGAGCAGTACTTC. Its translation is CASSQASGGYEQYF.

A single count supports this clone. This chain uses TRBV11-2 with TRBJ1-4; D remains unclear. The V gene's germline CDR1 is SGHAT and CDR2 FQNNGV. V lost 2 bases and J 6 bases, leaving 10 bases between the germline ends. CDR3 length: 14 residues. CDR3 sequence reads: CASSLTFRDEKLFF. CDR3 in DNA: TGTGCCAGCAGCTTAACGTTCCGAGATGAAAAACTGTTTTTT.

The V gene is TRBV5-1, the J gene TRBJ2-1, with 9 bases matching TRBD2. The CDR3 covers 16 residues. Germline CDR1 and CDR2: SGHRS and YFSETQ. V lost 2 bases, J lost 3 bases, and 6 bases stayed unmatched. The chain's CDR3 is CASSFGGRALYNEQFF. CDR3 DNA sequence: TGCGCCAGCAGCTTCGGCGGGAGGGCCCTCTACAATGAGCAGTTCTTC.

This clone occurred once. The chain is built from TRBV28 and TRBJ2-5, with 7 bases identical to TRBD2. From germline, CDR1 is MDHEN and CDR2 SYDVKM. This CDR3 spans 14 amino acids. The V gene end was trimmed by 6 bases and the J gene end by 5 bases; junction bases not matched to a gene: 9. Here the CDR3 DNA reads TGTGCCAGCAGACCCCAGGGAGGGAGGGAGACCCAGTACTTC. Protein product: CASRPQGGRETQYF.

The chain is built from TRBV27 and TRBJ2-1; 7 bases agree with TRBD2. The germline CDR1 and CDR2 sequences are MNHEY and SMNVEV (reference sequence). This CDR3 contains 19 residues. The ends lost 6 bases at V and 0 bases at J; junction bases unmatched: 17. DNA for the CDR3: TGTGCCAGCAGCCGGGAGGCAGGGAGGCTAAAGAGCTCCTACAATGAGCAGTTCTTC. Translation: CASSREAGRLKSSYNEQFF.

The DNA for the CDR3 is TGTGCCAGTAGTTCCAGACAGCTCGGGGAGCTGTTTTTT. As protein: CASSSRQLGELFF. The chain uses TRBV19 and TRBJ2-2; D is perhaps TRBD1 (5 bases). Per germline, CDR1 LNHDA and CDR2 SQIVND (reference sequence). This CDR3 spans 13 amino acids. With 5 bases removed from V and 7 bases from J, the gap between germline ends came to 11 bases. Filled out from reference TRBV19 and TRBJ2-2, the complete variable domain reads DGGITQSPKYLFRKEGQNVTLSCEQNLNHDAMYWYRQDPGQGLRLIYYSQIVNDFQKGDIAEGYSVSREKKESFPLTVTSAQKNPTAFYLCASSSRQLGELFFGEGSRLTVL.

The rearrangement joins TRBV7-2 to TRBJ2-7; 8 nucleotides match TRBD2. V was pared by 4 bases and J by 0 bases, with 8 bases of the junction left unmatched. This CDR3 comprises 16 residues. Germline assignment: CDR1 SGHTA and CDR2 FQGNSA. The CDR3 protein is CASSWLGGRTSYEQYF. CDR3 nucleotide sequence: TGTGCCAGCAGCTGGCTGGGCGGGAGGACCTCCTACGAGCAGTACTTC.

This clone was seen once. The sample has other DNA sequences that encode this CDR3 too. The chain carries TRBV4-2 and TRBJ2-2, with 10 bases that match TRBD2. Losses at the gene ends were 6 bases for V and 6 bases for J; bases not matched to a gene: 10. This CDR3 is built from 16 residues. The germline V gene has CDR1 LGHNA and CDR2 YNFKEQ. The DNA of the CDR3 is TGTGCCAGCAGTCCCGGAACTAGCGGGAATTCCGGGGAGCTGTTTTTT. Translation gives CASSPGTSGNSGELFF.

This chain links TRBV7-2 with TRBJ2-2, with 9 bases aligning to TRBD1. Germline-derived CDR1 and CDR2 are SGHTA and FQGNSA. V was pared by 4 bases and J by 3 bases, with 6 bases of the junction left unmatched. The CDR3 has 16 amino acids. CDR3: CASSSDRGEDTGELFF. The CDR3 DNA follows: TGTGCCAGCAGCTCAGACAGGGGGGAGGACACCGGGGAGCTGTTTTTT.

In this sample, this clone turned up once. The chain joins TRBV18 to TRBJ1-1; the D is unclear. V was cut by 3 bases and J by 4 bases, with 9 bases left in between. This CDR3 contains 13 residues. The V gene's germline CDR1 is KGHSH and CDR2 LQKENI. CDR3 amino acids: CASSPEQFTEAFF. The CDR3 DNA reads TGTGCCAGCTCACCCGAACAGTTCACTGAAGCTTTCTTT.

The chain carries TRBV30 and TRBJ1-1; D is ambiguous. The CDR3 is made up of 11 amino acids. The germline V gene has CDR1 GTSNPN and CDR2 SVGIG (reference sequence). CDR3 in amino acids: CAQTSKAEAFF. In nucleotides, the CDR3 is TGTGCTCAAACGAGTAAAGCTGAAGCTTTCTTT.

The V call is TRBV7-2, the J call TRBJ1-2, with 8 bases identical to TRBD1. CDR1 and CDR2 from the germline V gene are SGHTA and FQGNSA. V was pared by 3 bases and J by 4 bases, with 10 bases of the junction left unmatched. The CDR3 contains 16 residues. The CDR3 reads CASSFYPDRASYGYTF. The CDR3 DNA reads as TGTGCCAGCAGCTTTTATCCGGACAGGGCCTCCTATGGCTACACCTTC.

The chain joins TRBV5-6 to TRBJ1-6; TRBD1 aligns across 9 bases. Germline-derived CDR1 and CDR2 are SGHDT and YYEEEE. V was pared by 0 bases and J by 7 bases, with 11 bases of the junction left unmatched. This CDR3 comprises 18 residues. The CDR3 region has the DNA TGTGCCAGCAGCTTGGCCCTGAACAGGGGGCATCGGAATTCACCCCTCCACTTT. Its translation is CASSLALNRGHRNSPLHF.

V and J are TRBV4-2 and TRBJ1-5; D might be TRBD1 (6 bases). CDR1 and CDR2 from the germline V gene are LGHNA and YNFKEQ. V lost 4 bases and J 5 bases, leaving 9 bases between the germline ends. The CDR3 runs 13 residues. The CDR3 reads CASSRDTDQPQHF. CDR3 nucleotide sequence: TGTGCCAGCAGCCGGGACACTGATCAGCCCCAGCATTTT.

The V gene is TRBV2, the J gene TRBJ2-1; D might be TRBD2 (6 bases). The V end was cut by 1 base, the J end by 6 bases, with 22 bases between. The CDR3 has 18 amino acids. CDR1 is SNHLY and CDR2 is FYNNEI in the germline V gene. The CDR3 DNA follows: TGTGCCAGCAGTGAAGTGGCTTTACCGGGAGCGGCTGTCAATGAGCAGTTCTTC. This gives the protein CASSEVALPGAAVNEQFF.

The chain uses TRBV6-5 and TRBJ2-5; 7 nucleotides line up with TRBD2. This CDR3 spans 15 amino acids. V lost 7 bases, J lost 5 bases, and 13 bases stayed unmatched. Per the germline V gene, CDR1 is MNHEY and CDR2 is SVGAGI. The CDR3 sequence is CASTHRGGLEETQYF. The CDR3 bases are TGTGCCAGCACCCATCGGGGAGGGCTGGAGGAGACCCAGTACTTC.

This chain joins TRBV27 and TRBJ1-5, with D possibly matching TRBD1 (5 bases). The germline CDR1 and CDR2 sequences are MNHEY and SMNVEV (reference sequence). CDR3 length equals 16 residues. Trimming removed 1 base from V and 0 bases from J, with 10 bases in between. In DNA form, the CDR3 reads TGTGCCAGCAGTTTATGGGGCAGGGATAGCAATCAGCCCCAGCATTTT. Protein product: CASSLWGRDSNQPQHF.

The CDR3 sequence: CASSPERLPYEQYF. In nucleotides, the CDR3 is TGTGCCAGCTCACCTGAAAGACTTCCCTACGAGCAGTACTTC. The chain links TRBV18 to TRBJ2-7; no definite D call. Germline lookup yields CDR1 KGHSH and CDR2 LQKENI. The CDR3 length is 14 residues. V dropped 3 bases and J dropped 2 bases, with 11 bases sitting between them.

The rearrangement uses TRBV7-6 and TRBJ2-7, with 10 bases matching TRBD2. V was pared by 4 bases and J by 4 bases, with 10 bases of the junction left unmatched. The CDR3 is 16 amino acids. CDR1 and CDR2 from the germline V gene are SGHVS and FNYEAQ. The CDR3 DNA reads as TGTGCCAGCAGCTCCTCAGCGGGAGGGCTTGGGTACGAGCAGTACTTC. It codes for CASSSSAGGLGYEQYF.